This T cell receptor beta chain was sequenced for a study of T cells after somatic rescue of genetic block. CDR1 is SGHRS and CDR2 is YFSETQ in the germline V gene. Deletions cut 10 bases from V and 8 bases from J, with 10 bases between. This CDR3 is 10 amino acids long. Produced via immunoSEQ multiplex PCR; TCRdb's table is partial and in-frame only. The sample shows over 95,000 clones, 90% to 95% of them seen only once. The sequenced material came from peripheral blood mononuclear cells (PBMCs). The origin of this receptor is a woman younger than 30. This sequence joins TRBV5-1 and TRBJ2-4, with D tentatively TRBD1 (5 bases). This CDR3 is CAWGPDIQYF. The CDR3 region has the DNA TGCGCCTGGGGCCCGGACATTCAGTACTTC.